These T cell receptor beta chains were read from a single sample in a study of blood T cell repertoires in COVID-19. Clones were sequenced by immunoSEQ multiplex PCR, and TCRdb holds only the in-frame ones, with some missing. This table holds around 74,000 clones, around 88% found once. What was sequenced was peripheral blood. Receptor source: a man between 25 and 39 years old with acute or convalescent COVID-19. The CDR3 runs from the conserved cysteine through the conserved F or W. The order of the fields is clone size, D gene, J gene, V gene, CDR3 protein, CDR3 DNA. A D gene is named only where the DNA matches it firmly. Clone size is not always given. Where it is, it says once, few, many or a class for expanded clones.

>-|TRBD2|TRBJ2-2|TRBV2
CASSWPQEGTRGTGELFF
TGTGCCAGCAGCTGGCCTCAGGAGGGGACTAGGGGTACCGGGGAGCTGTTTTTT
>-|TRBD1|TRBJ2-6|TRBV7-6
CASSATQGAGANVLTF
TGTGCCAGCAGTGCTACCCAGGGGGCTGGGGCCAACGTCCTGACTTTC
>-|TRBD1|TRBJ2-1|TRBV6-5
CASRTDRGGNNEQFF
TGTGCCAGCAGGACTGACAGGGGGGGAAACAATGAGCAGTTCTTC
>-|-|TRBJ1-2|TRBV10-3
CASVPGQVIRSEGGYTF
TGTGCCAGCGTTCCGGGACAAGTGATCCGTTCTGAGGGTGGCTACACCTTC
>once|TRBD1|TRBJ1-1|TRBV19
CASSPLTGMNTEAFF
TGTGCCAGTAGTCCCCTGACAGGGATGAACACTGAAGCTTTCTTT
>once|TRBD2|TRBJ2-1|TRBV24-1
CATSDLTSGKGRQFF
TGTGCCACCAGTGATTTGACTAGCGGGAAGGGTCGGCAGTTCTTC
>-|TRBD2|TRBJ2-1|TRBV19
CASSMVAGGRNEQFF
TGTGCCAGTAGTATGGTAGCGGGAGGAAGAAATGAGCAGTTCTTC
>-|-|TRBJ2-7|TRBV7-2
CASSRGGPFYEQYF
TGTGCCAGCAGCAGGGGGGGACCCTTCTACGAGCAGTACTTC
>-|-|TRBJ1-5|TRBV18
CASSPQNSNQPQHF
TGTGCCAGCTCACCGCAGAATAGCAATCAGCCCCAGCATTTT
>-|-|TRBJ2-7|TRBV6-6
CAGKNDRTSYEQYF
TGTGCCGGAAAGAATGACAGGACCTCCTACGAGCAGTACTTC
>-|TRBD1|TRBJ2-7|TRBV7-2
CASSQGTGGFSSYEQYF
TGTGCCAGCAGCCAAGGGACAGGGGGCTTTAGCTCCTACGAGCAGTACTTC
>once|-|TRBJ2-7|TRBV15
CATSRYPIDEQYF
TGTGCCACCAGCAGATACCCCATAGACGAGCAGTACTTC
>-|-|TRBJ1-1|TRBV27
CASSRGGSTEAFF
TGTGCCAGCAGTAGAGGGGGTTCCACTGAAGCTTTCTTT
>-|TRBD1|TRBJ1-6|TRBV2
CASSERGGTGASPLHF
TGTGCCAGCAGTGAAAGGGGCGGGACAGGGGCATCACCCCTCCACTTT
>-|-|TRBJ1-1|TRBV4-1
CASSQGQNTEAFF
TGCGCCAGCAGCCAAGGACAAAACACTGAAGCTTTCTTT
>-|TRBD1|TRBJ2-2|TRBV4-1
CASSQIGQGGGELFF
TGCGCCAGCAGCCAAATCGGACAGGGGGGTGGGGAGCTGTTTTTT
>-|-|TRBJ1-2|TRBV24-1
CATSDRGEGRVYGYTF
TGTGCCACCAGTGATAGGGGTGAGGGGAGGGTCTATGGCTACACCTTC
>-|-|TRBJ1-6|TRBV5-1
CASSLAGQHNSPLHF
TGCGCCAGCAGCTTGGCGGGACAACATAATTCACCCCTCCACTTT
>-|-|TRBJ2-3|TRBV10-2
CASSLAGTQDTQYF
TGCGCCAGCAGTCTGGCGGGAACGCAAGATACGCAGTATTTT
>-|-|TRBJ1-6|TRBV18
CASSLPNSPLHF
TGTGCCAGCTCACTCCCGAATTCACCCCTCCACTTT
>-|-|TRBJ1-4|TRBV27
CASSFGGGNEKLFF
TGTGCCAGCAGTTTCGGGGGTGGTAATGAAAAACTGTTTTTT
>-|-|TRBJ2-1|TRBV6-5
CASSPGQVYNEQFF
TGTGCCAGCAGCCCGGGACAAGTCTACAATGAGCAGTTCTTC
>-|-|TRBJ1-1|TRBV18
CASSNQGNTEAFF
TGTGCCAGCTCAAATCAGGGGAACACTGAAGCTTTCTTT
>few|-|TRBJ1-2|TRBV28
CASRHGGENYGYTF
TGTGCCAGCAGACACGGGGGGGAGAACTATGGCTACACCTTC
>-|-|TRBJ2-7|TRBV28
CASSLGRYEQYF
TGTGCCAGCAGTCTCGGTCGGTACGAGCAGTACTTC
>-|-|TRBJ2-1|TRBV10-3
CAISVQGYEQFF
TGTGCCATCAGTGTACAGGGCTATGAGCAGTTCTTC
>-|-|TRBJ2-1|TRBV2
CASSRDSPSNEQFF
TGTGCCAGCAGCCGGGACTCCCCATCCAATGAGCAGTTCTTC
>-|TRBD2|TRBJ2-1|TRBV25-1
CASSGFRGSGNEQFF
TGTGCCAGCAGTGGATTCCGCGGGAGTGGCAATGAGCAGTTCTTC
>once|-|TRBJ2-4|TRBV4-1
CASSQVPGAKNIQYF
TGCGCCAGCAGCCAAGTCCCGGGAGCCAAAAACATTCAGTACTTC
>once|-|TRBJ1-5|TRBV7-7
CASSLVDIGPRSRQPQHF
TGTGCCAGCAGCTTAGTGGATATAGGCCCCAGAAGCAGGCAGCCCCAGCATTTT
>-|-|TRBJ1-2|TRBV29-1
CSVVSNYGYTF
TGCAGCGTTGTGAGCAACTATGGCTACACCTTC
>-|-|TRBJ2-3|TRBV5-1
CASSLGQGGFTDTQYF
TGCGCCAGCAGCTTGGGGCAGGGGGGTTTCACAGATACGCAGTATTTT
>-|TRBD2|TRBJ2-7|TRBV9
CASSVEGGLADEQYF
TGTGCCAGCAGCGTAGAGGGCGGACTAGCCGACGAGCAGTACTTC
>-|-|TRBJ2-5|TRBV7-9
CASSVEGRRRKETQYF
TGTGCCAGCAGTGTAGAGGGCCGCAGGCGCAAAGAGACCCAGTACTTC
>-|TRBD1|TRBJ1-5|TRBV11-2
CASSLLPTGTGEGQPQHF
TGTGCCAGCAGCTTACTCCCGACCGGGACAGGGGAAGGTCAGCCCCAGCATTTT
>-|-|TRBJ1-1|TRBV7-9
CASSRLTGNMNTEAFF
TGTGCCAGCAGTCGTCTCACAGGCAACATGAACACTGAAGCTTTCTTT
>-|TRBD2|TRBJ2-5|TRBV30
CAWSVRGGRRETQYF
TGTGCCTGGAGTGTACGGGGGGGCAGGAGAGAGACCCAGTACTTC
>-|TRBD2|TRBJ2-1|TRBV6-4
CASSDSTSGSYNEQFF
TGTGCCAGCAGTGACTCGACTAGCGGGAGTTACAATGAGCAGTTCTTC
>-|-|TRBJ1-1|TRBV9
CASSTGPGVNTEAFF
TGTGCCAGCAGCACAGGTCCAGGGGTAAACACTGAAGCTTTCTTT
>once|TRBD2|TRBJ2-1|TRBV4-1
CASSRTSGPNEQFF
TGCGCCAGCAGTCGGACTAGCGGGCCCAATGAGCAGTTCTTC
>-|TRBD1|TRBJ2-7|TRBV27
CASSWGQGGYEQYF
TGTGCCAGCAGCTGGGGACAGGGGGGATACGAGCAGTACTTC
>once|-|TRBJ1-5|TRBV12-3/TRBV12-4
CASSLARGQPQHF
TGTGCCAGCAGTTTGGCTCGCGGTCAGCCCCAGCATTTT
>-|TRBD1|TRBJ2-7|TRBV27
CASSLSGTGLAIQYF
TGTGCCAGCAGTTTATCAGGGACAGGGTTAGCCATCCAGTACTTC
>large|TRBD2|TRBJ2-3|TRBV6-1
CASSESMGGGPGDTQYF
TGTGCCAGCAGTGAAAGTATGGGGGGAGGGCCGGGAGATACGCAGTATTTT
>-|-|TRBJ2-3|TRBV7-3
CASSLIGGVDTQYF
TGTGCCAGCAGCTTAATTGGAGGAGTGGATACGCAGTATTTT
>-|-|TRBJ1-1|TRBV30
CAWNYHTEAFF
TGTGCCTGGAACTATCACACTGAAGCTTTCTTT
>-|TRBD1|TRBJ1-2|TRBV29-1
CSGDREGYTF
TGCAGCGGGGACAGGGAGGGCTACACCTTC
>-|-|TRBJ1-4|TRBV7-2
CASSLSGDEKLFF
TGTGCCAGCAGCTTATCGGGGGATGAAAAACTGTTTTTT
>-|TRBD1|TRBJ1-2|TRBV6-6
CASSTSGGGGYTF
TGTGCCAGCAGTACGTCAGGGGGAGGAGGCTACACCTTC
>-|TRBD1|TRBJ1-2|TRBV2
CASSEFRQGAGYTF
TGTGCCAGCAGTGAATTTCGACAGGGGGCTGGCTACACCTTC
>-|-|TRBJ2-3|TRBV28
CASSPPSDTQYF
TGTGCCAGCAGTCCCCCCTCAGATACGCAGTATTTT
>-|-|TRBJ2-5|TRBV5-1
CASSLGSGGQETQYF
TGCGCCAGCAGCTTGGGGTCAGGCGGGCAAGAGACCCAGTACTTC
>-|-|TRBJ1-2|TRBV2
CASSRQATQGYTF
TGTGCCAGCAGTCGACAGGCGACGCAAGGCTACACCTTC
>few|-|TRBJ2-1|TRBV12-3/TRBV12-4
CASSPDYYNEQFF
TGTGCCAGCAGCCCTGACTACTACAATGAGCAGTTCTTC
>few|TRBD1|TRBJ1-4|TRBV18
CASSPGTGFDEKLFF
TGTGCCAGCTCACCAGGGACAGGGTTCGATGAAAAACTGTTTTTT
>-|-|TRBJ1-5|TRBV7-2
CASSLHLRGQPQHF
TGTGCCAGCAGCTTACATCTCAGGGGTCAGCCCCAGCATTTT
>-|-|TRBJ2-3|TRBV7-9
CASSPNRQSTDTQYF
TGTGCCAGCAGCCCGAACCGACAGAGCACAGATACGCAGTATTTT